The following is a T cell receptor (beta chain) sequence with its context. With 0 bases removed from V and 3 bases from J, the gap between germline ends came to 13 bases. CDR3 length: 16 amino acids. The germline V gene has CDR1 SGHDT and CDR2 YYEEEE. Sequencing used immunoSEQ multiplex PCR; TCRdb keeps in-frame clones, though not all of them. The table records around 95,000 clones, less than 90% of them present only once. This sample is part of a study of blood T cell repertoires in COVID-19. Overall study: Samples taken during acute and convalescent COVID-19 were collected in the United States, Italy and Spain. PBMCs, B-cell-depleted T cells, or T cells were the source of the cDNA or gDNA that made up the material.

This chain links TRBV5-6 with TRBJ1-5, with D tentatively TRBD1 (6 bases). Material: peripheral blood. The origin of this receptor is a man aged 25 to 45 in a cohort sampled during active COVID-19. CDR3 protein: CASSLGGSGANQPQHF. The CDR3 DNA is TGTGCCAGCAGCTTGGGAGGGTCAGGGGCCAATCAGCCCCAGCATTTT. Filled out from reference TRBV5-6 and TRBJ1-5, the complete variable domain reads DAGVTQSPTHLIKTRGQQVTLRCSPKSGHDTVSWYQQALGQGPQFIFQYYEEEERQRGNFPDRFSGHQFPNYSSELNVNALLLGDSALYLCASSLGGSGANQPQHFGDGTRLSIL.